A selection of T cell receptor beta chains follows, all from one sample in a study of a mutant IDH1 vaccine in newly diagnosed glioma. Sequencing was performed with immunoSEQ multiplex PCR; in TCRdb, only in-frame clones are kept and a portion is missing. The profile shows about 88,000 clones, about four fifths of them singletons. The sequenced sample was PBMCs, obtained from a glioma patient treated with radiotherapy, temozolomide or both. All receptors come from a man in his forties or fifties with glioma. Some clones in this sample may be carry-over from other donors' samples. Each CDR3 is given with its conserved first and last residue. A D gene is named only where the DNA matches it firmly. Size is stated for part of the rows, as once, few or many counts, or as a class when the clone is expanded.

d_gene	v_gene	len	abundance	j_gene	CDR3nt	CDR3aa
.	TRBV6-6	13	.	TRBJ1-2	TGTGCCAGCAGTATTTCACTGGGCTACGGCTACACCTTC	CASSISLGYGYTF
TRBD1	TRBV2	14	.	TRBJ1-2	TGTGCCAGCAGTATAACAGGGGAGGGCTATGGCTACACCTTC	CASSITGEGYGYTF
TRBD1	TRBV9	16	.	TRBJ2-1	TGTGCCAGCAGCGTAGCTGAGGGGACAGGGGTCAATGAGCAGTTCTTC	CASSVAEGTGVNEQFF
.	TRBV6-6	12	.	TRBJ1-1	TGTGCCAGCAGTTACGGGACAACTGAAGCTTTCTTT	CASSYGTTEAFF
.	TRBV20-1	11	few	TRBJ1-1	TGCAGTGCTGGTCCCTTCGGCGGGGCTTTCTTT	CSAGPFGGAFF
TRBD1	TRBV7-2	16	.	TRBJ1-2	TGTGCCAGCAGCTTCGGTAGGGGGACAGGGAACTATGGCTACACCTTC	CASSFGRGTGNYGYTF
TRBD1	TRBV10-1	14	.	TRBJ2-2	TGCGCCAGCAGCCTCAACAGGGGAACCGGGGAGCTGTTTTTT	CASSLNRGTGELFF
TRBD2	TRBV5-4	15	few	TRBJ2-1	TGTGCCAGCAGCTTTGGCGGGGGATCCTACAATGAGCAGTTCTTC	CASSFGGGSYNEQFF
.	TRBV29-1	12	few	TRBJ1-1	TGCAGCGTTGAAGAAGGGGAGACTGAAGCTTTCTTT	CSVEEGETEAFF
.	TRBV5-6	17	.	TRBJ2-7	TGTGCCAGCAGCTTGACTCACGGGCCCGGGGGAACCTACGAGCAGTACTTC	CASSLTHGPGGTYEQYF
TRBD1	TRBV5-1	15	.	TRBJ2-5	TGCGCCAGCAGCTTGGCCGCAGGGGGAGTGGGGACCCAGTACTTC	CASSLAAGGVGTQYF
.	TRBV6-4	13	.	TRBJ1-1	TGTGCCAGCAGTCCAGGGATTTGGACTGAAGCTTTCTTT	CASSPGIWTEAFF
.	TRBV4-2	15	.	TRBJ2-7	TGTGCCAGCAGCCAAGAAGGGAGCAGACCCTACGAGCAGTACTTC	CASSQEGSRPYEQYF
TRBD2	TRBV5-4	14	once	TRBJ2-1	TGTGCCAGTGATCGGGGGGGCTCCTACAATGAGCAGTTCTTC	CASDRGGSYNEQFF
.	TRBV6-5	13	.	TRBJ1-1	TGTGCCAGCAGTTCCGAGGTTGTCACTGAAGCTTTCTTT	CASSSEVVTEAFF
.	TRBV5-1	12	once	TRBJ2-7	TGCGCCAGTTCCGGCAGGGGGGACGAGCAGTACTTC	CASSGRGDEQYF
.	TRBV4-1	15	.	TRBJ2-5	TGCGCCAGCAGCCAACAAAGGGACGGCGGAGGGACCCAGTACTTC	CASSQQRDGGGTQYF
.	TRBV9	14	.	TRBJ1-3	TGTGCCAGCAGCCCCAGGGAGGCATTCGACACCATATATTTT	CASSPREAFDTIYF
.	TRBV5-5	17	.	TRBJ2-2	TGTGCCAGCAGCCCCGGCGGCCCTCCTTTTAACACCGGGGAGCTGTTTTTT	CASSPGGPPFNTGELFF
.	TRBV4-1	15	.	TRBJ2-1	TGCGCCAGCAGCCCCACAGGGAGCTCCTACAATGAGCAGTTCTTC	CASSPTGSSYNEQFF
.	TRBV6-1	13	.	TRBJ1-2	TGTGCCAGCACTGAAAGGTATAACTATGGCTACACCTTC	CASTERYNYGYTF
TRBD1	TRBV5-1	15	.	TRBJ2-3	TGCGCCATCTCGTCCGGGACAGGGGATGGAGATACGCAGTATTTT	CAISSGTGDGDTQYF
TRBD1	TRBV7-8	15	once	TRBJ2-2	TGTGCCAGCAGGGCGACAGGGGAAGGAACCGGGGAGCTGTTTTTT	CASRATGEGTGELFF
.	TRBV2	10	.	TRBJ1-2	TGTGCCAGCAGAGGGGATGGCTACACCTTC	CASRGDGYTF
.	TRBV19	14	.	TRBJ1-1	TGTGCCAGTAGATGGGGGACTTTGAACACTGAAGCTTTCTTT	CASRWGTLNTEAFF
TRBD1	TRBV19	15	.	TRBJ1-1	TGTGCCAGTAGCCCAGCCGGGACAGGGAACACTGAAGCTTTCTTT	CASSPAGTGNTEAFF
.	TRBV2	15	.	TRBJ2-7	TGTGCCAGCAGTGACCCCGGGGCTAGCTCCTACGAGCAGTACTTC	CASSDPGASSYEQYF
TRBD1	TRBV4-1	16	once	TRBJ1-2	TGCGCCAGCAGCCGACCGGGACAGGGTTACTTTGATGGCTACACCTTC	CASSRPGQGYFDGYTF
TRBD2	TRBV7-2	15	once	TRBJ2-1	TGTGCCAGCAGCTTCTCAGCGGGGGCATACAATGAGCAGTTCTTC	CASSFSAGAYNEQFF
.	TRBV5-1	14	.	TRBJ2-2	TGCGCCAGCAGCTCGGACTATAACACCGGGGAGCTGTTTTTT	CASSSDYNTGELFF
.	TRBV25-1	14	.	TRBJ2-1	TGTGCCAGCAGGGACCTAGGGTCCTACAATGAGCAGTTCTTC	CASRDLGSYNEQFF
TRBD1	TRBV30	14	.	TRBJ2-7	TGTGCCTGGAGGGTAACAGGGGGCGAAGGGGAGCAGTACTTC	CAWRVTGGEGEQYF
TRBD2	TRBV7-9	15	.	TRBJ2-7	TGTGCCAGCAGCTTAGTAGCGGGGGGACGCTACGAGCAGTACTTC	CASSLVAGGRYEQYF
.	TRBV4-1	17	.	TRBJ1-1	TGCGCCAGCAGCCGAACAGAACTTGAGACAGCGAACACTGAAGCTTTCTTT	CASSRTELETANTEAFF
.	TRBV2	14	.	TRBJ2-7	TGTGCCAGCAGTGACCAGCGACCCGGATACGAGCAGTACTTC	CASSDQRPGYEQYF
.	TRBV7-7	19	once	TRBJ1-6	TGTGCTAGCAGCTTCCAGGAGGGGAACCCGCAGGGAGAGAATTCACCCCTCCACTTT	CASSFQEGNPQGENSPLHF
.	TRBV2	12	.	TRBJ1-5	TGTGCCAGCACAGGGGAGGATCAGCCCCAGCATTTT	CASTGEDQPQHF
.	TRBV6-5	15	.	TRBJ1-5	TGTGCCAGCAGTTACAGGGGGGAGGGCAATCAGCCCCAGCATTTT	CASSYRGEGNQPQHF
.	TRBV6-5	14	.	TRBJ2-7	TGTGCCAGCAGTTACGGAGAATACAACTACGAGCAGTACTTC	CASSYGEYNYEQYF
TRBD1	TRBV18	14	.	TRBJ1-2	TGTGCCAGCTCCAGGGACAGGGGGGCCTATGGCTACACCTTC	CASSRDRGAYGYTF
.	TRBV18	13	.	TRBJ1-5	TGTGCCAGCTCACCAGATCAGAATCAGCCCCAGCATTTT	CASSPDQNQPQHF
.	TRBV2	14	few	TRBJ1-5	TGTGCCAGCAGTCCACCCCCCCGCGATCAGCCCCAGCATTTT	CASSPPPRDQPQHF
.	TRBV25-1	15	.	TRBJ1-1	TGTGCCAGCAGTGAATATAAGGGGAGGAACACTGAAGCTTTCTTT	CASSEYKGRNTEAFF
.	TRBV4-2	15	.	TRBJ1-6	TGTGCCAGCAGCCAAGAATGGGGATCCGGTTCACCCCTCCACTTT	CASSQEWGSGSPLHF
.	TRBV18	12	.	TRBJ1-1	TGTGCCAGCTTTTCAGGGGTGGCTGAAGCTTTCTTT	CASFSGVAEAFF
.	TRBV5-5	17	.	TRBJ1-6	TGTGCCAGCAGCTACACCAGTGGGGGGGTCTTAGGTTCACCCCTCCACTTT	CASSYTSGGVLGSPLHF
.	TRBV6-1	14	.	TRBJ1-5	TGTGCCAGCAGCGAAAGCGGTGCAGGGCAGCCCCAGCATTTT	CASSESGAGQPQHF
.	TRBV7-1	18	.	TRBJ2-6	TGTGCCAGCAGCATTACCGGTCGAGGACAAAGTCGGGCCAACGTCCTGACTTTC	CASSITGRGQSRANVLTF
.	TRBV29-1	13	.	TRBJ1-3	TGCAGCGTTGTTGGGGGCTCTGGAAACACCATATATTTT	CSVVGGSGNTIYF